The present T cell receptor (beta chain) was sequenced within a study of Ad26.COV2.S vaccination and SARS-CoV-2 variants. Study-level background: Recipients of Ad26.COV2.S got it intramuscularly, once or twice 56 days apart. Study-level results: Vaccinated and placebo-treated recipients had similar non-spike TCR breadth.

Of note for this clone: Its target is not known.

Germline CDR1 LGHNA, CDR2 YSLEER. Trimming took 4 bases from V and 0 from J, leaving 7 bases between them. The CDR3 length is 13 residues. Method: immunoSEQ multiplex PCR; TCRdb's copy keeps in-frame clones and lacks some. The sample comprises about 420,000 clones, approximately 88% of which are singletons, and 3.6% rests with the top ten. Treatment meaning: about 20 received Ad26.COV2.S at low or high dose, single or two shots; roughly 5 received placebo; per-sample allocation not given. Vaccine and placebo recipients were sampled on day 63 after the first injection. This adult donor, from Boston, was 18-55 years old.

This receptor was obtained from a person between 18 and 65 years old who received the Ad26.COV2.S COVID-19 vaccine or a placebo. The specimen was peripheral blood, collected in a trial of Ad26.COV2.S vaccine versus placebo. The rearrangement uses TRBV4-3 and TRBJ2-7; D is possibly TRBD1 (6 bases). The CDR3 loop is CASSRDTSYEQYF. The CDR3 DNA is TGCGCCAGCAGCCGGGACACCTCCTACGAGCAGTACTTC.